This T cell receptor beta chain emerged from a study of identical twins. About this clonotype: Its antigen is still unknown.

TCRdb recomputed calls from the 5' RACE reads with MiXCR, one row per CDR3 protein. Here the sample spans some 560,000 distinct CDR3 sequences, roughly 9.5% being singletons. The CDR3 loop spans 14 amino acids. Germline values: CDR1 DFQATT, CDR2 SNEGSKA (reference sequence). V was clipped by 4 bases and J by 7 bases, with 20 bases between them. The study's findings and limits: Fewer insertions characterized abundant cord blood beta clonotypes, whereas memory repertoires showed none.

This sample was shared with a second study, whose subject was yellow fever vaccine responses in identical twins. That source adds: Twin vaccine T cell responses reportedly seemed partly convergent, partly personalized.

The receptor's source is a woman between 18 and 30 years old in good health. What was sequenced was PBMCs. The chain combines TRBV20-1 with TRBJ2-7, with D perhaps TRBD1 (6 bases). The CDR3 DNA reads as TGCAGTGCTAACAGACAGGACGACTGGAAAGAGCAGTACTTC. Protein: CSANRQDDWKEQYF.